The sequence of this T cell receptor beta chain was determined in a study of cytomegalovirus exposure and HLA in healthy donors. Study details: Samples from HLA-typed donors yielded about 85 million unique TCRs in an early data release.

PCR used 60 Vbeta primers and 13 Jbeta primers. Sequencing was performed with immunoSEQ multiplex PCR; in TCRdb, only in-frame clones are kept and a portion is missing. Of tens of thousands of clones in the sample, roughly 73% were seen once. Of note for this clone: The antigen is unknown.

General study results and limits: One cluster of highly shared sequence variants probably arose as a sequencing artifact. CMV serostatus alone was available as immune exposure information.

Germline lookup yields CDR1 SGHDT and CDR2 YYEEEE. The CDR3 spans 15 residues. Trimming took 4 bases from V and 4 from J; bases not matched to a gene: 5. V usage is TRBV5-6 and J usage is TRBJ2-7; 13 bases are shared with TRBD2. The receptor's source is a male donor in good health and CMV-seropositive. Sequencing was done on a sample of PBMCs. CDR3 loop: CASSGELAGGYEQYF. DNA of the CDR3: TGTGCCAGCAGCGGCGAACTAGCGGGGGGGTACGAGCAGTACTTC.